This T cell receptor (beta chain) was identified during a study of cytomegalovirus exposure and HLA in healthy donors. The PCR employed 60 Vbeta primers together with 13 Jbeta primers. Clones were sequenced by immunoSEQ multiplex PCR, and TCRdb holds only the in-frame ones, with some missing. This sample has about 110,000 clones, with about two thirds found just once. The CDR3 length is 13 residues. Germline V gene lookup returns CDR1 SGHTA and CDR2 FQGNSA. The V end was cut by 1 base, the J end by 9 bases, with 13 bases between. This TCR derives from a boy between 10 and 17 years old in good health and CMV-seronegative. The source material was PBMCs. The genes are TRBV7-2 and TRBJ2-7; D is undetermined. Written as DNA, the CDR3 is TGTGCCAGCAGCTTAGTTTTGACACCAAGGCAGTACTTC. It yields the protein CASSLVLTPRQYF.